This entry lists 5 T cell receptor beta chains sequenced from one sample in a study of CD8 T cells in Susac syndrome. cDNA came from 0.5 to 1 ug RNA primed by random hexamers. One entry per CDR3 protein, called by TCRdb with MiXCR from the immunoSEQ multiplex PCR reads. Of approximately 190,000 distinct CDR3 sequences in the sample, 95% were seen once. Specimen: CD4+ T cells from PBMCs. These receptors came from a human donor with Susac syndrome.

The rearrangement links TRBV7-2 to TRBJ2-3, with 11 bases identical to TRBD1. V gave up 4 bases and J gave up 4 bases; unmatched junction bases: 4. The CDR3 has 15 amino acids. The germline V gene encodes CDR1 SGHTA and CDR2 FQGNSA. The CDR3 DNA is TGTGCCAGCAGCTCAAGGACAGGGGGCGCAGATACGCAGTATTTT. This sequence encodes CASSSRTGGADTQYF.

This chain connects TRBV15 to TRBJ2-7; D is unresolved. This CDR3 has 16 residues. Germline V CDR1 and CDR2: LNHNV, YYDKDF (reference sequence). Between the trimmed V and J ends, which lost 1 base and 0 bases, there was a span of 13 bases. The CDR3 bases are TGTGCCACCAGCAGAGGACTGACTGGCAGCTCCTACGAGCAGTACTTC. Its protein is CATSRGLTGSSYEQYF.

The chain employs TRBV10-2 and TRBJ2-5; no definite D call. CDR3 length equals 14 residues. CDR1 WSHSY and CDR2 SAAADI come from the germline V gene. Trimming took 6 bases from V and 5 from J, leaving 16 bases between them. In nucleotides, the CDR3 is TGCGCCAGCAGCCTCACGTACCCTCGGGAGACCCAGTACTTC. As protein: CASSLTYPRETQYF.

The gene calls are TRBV20-1 and TRBJ2-2; D call uncertain. This CDR3 spans 13 amino acids. V was trimmed by 4 bases and J by 7 bases, leaving 13 bases between them. The germline gives CDR1 DFQATT, CDR2 SNEGSKA (reference sequence). The CDR3 DNA sequence: TGCAGTGCTACAGACCAGCCTAACGGGGAGCTGTTTTTT. Its translation is CSATDQPNGELFF.

The CDR3 DNA follows: TGCAGCGCCGGGACAATTAAGGCTGGGGCCAACGTCCTGACTTTC. Its protein product is CSAGTIKAGANVLTF. V and J are TRBV29-1 and TRBJ2-6, with D possibly TRBD1 on 6 matching bases. The V and J ends lost 7 bases and 2 bases respectively, with 15 bases between them. The CDR3 is 15 amino acids. Germline V CDR1 and CDR2: SQVTM, ANQGSEA. The entire variable domain, with the rest obtained from reference TRBV29-1 and TRBJ2-6, is as follows: SAVISQKPSRDICQRGTSLTIQCQVDSQVTMMFWYRQQPGQSLTLIATANQGSEATYESGFVIDKFPISRPNLTFSTLTVSNMSPEDSSIYLCSAGTIKAGANVLTFGAGSRLTVL.